Shown below are 3 T cell receptor beta chains from a single sample sequenced in a study of blood T cell repertoires in COVID-19. Sequenced by immunoSEQ multiplex PCR; TCRdb stores in-frame clones only, minus some. The table includes more than 250,000 clones, 85% to 90% detected once. The sequenced sample consisted of peripheral blood. These receptors originate from a woman aged 50 to 60 with COVID-19, enrolled during active disease.

This clone was recorded only once. The J gene is TRBJ1-2, the V gene TRBV19; D unclear. This CDR3 is built from 14 residues. CDR1 LNHDA and CDR2 SQIVND come from the germline V gene (reference sequence). Trimming pared 0 bases from V and 10 bases from J, leaving 15 bases between. The CDR3 nucleotides read TGTGCCAGTAGTATAGAGGCCATGATCAGTGACTACACCTTC. Translating gives CASSIEAMISDYTF.

A note on this clone: Other nucleotide sequences from this sample produce the same CDR3. The V call is TRBV29-1, the J call TRBJ2-7; D is possibly TRBD1 (6 bases). Germline CDR1 is SQVTM and CDR2 is ANQGSEA. V shed 0 bases and J shed 1 base, with 10 bases lying between them. The CDR3 covers 14 residues. CDR3: CSVEDPDRSYEQYF. CDR3 nucleotide sequence: TGCAGCGTTGAAGACCCCGACAGGTCCTACGAGCAGTACTTC.

The V gene is TRBV30, the J gene TRBJ2-6, with D possibly being TRBD1 (5 bases). CDR1 is GTSNPN, CDR2 SVGIG, per germline (reference sequence). V was cut by 0 bases and J by 3 bases, with 6 bases left in between. The CDR3 sequence is 14 residues long. The CDR3 DNA follows: TGTGCCTGGAGTGTAGGGGTTGGGGCCAACGTCCTGACTTTC. Its protein is CAWSVGVGANVLTF.